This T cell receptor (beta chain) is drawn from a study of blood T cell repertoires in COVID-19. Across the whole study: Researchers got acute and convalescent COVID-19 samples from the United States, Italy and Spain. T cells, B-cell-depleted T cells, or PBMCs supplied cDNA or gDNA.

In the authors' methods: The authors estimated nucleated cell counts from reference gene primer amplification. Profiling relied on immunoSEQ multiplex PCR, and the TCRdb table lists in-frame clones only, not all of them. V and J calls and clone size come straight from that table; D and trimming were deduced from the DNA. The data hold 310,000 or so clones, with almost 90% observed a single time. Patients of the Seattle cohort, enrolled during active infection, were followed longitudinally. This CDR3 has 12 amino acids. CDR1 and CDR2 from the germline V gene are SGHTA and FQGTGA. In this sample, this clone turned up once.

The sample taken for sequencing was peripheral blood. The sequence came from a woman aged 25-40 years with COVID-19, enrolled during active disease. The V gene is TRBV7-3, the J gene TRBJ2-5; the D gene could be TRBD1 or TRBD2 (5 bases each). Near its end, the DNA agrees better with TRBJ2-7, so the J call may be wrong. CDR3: CASSPGGYEQYF. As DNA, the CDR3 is TGTGCCAGCAGTCCTGGGGGCTACGAGCAGTACTTC.